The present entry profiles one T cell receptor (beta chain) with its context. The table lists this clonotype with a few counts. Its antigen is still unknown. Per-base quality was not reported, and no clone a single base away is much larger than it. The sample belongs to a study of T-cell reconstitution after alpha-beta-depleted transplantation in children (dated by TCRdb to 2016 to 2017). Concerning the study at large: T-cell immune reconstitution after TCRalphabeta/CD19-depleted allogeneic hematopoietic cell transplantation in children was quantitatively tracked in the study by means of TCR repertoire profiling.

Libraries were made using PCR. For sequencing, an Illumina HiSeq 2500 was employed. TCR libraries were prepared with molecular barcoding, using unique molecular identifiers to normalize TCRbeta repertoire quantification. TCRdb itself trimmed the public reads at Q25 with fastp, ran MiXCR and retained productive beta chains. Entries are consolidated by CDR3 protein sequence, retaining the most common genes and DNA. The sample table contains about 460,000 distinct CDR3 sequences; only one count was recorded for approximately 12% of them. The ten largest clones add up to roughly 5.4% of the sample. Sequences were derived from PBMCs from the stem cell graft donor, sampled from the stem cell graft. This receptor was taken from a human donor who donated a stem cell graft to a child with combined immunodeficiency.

The DNA reads as follows: TGTGCCAGCAGTTCGGACAGGGTTAATGAAGCTTTCTTT. It translates as CASSSDRVNEAFF. Here the chain combines TRBV6-2 or TRBV6-3 and TRBJ1-1; the junction holds 8 bases that match TRBD1. Sequences MNHEY (CDR1) and SVGEGT (CDR2) are obtained from the germline V gene. The CDR3 covers 13 residues, taking in both the cysteine and the phenylalanine. The read is trimmed to its CDR3 DNA, 39 bases read in frame from base 1. At the junction V is shortened by 4 bases and J by 7 bases; bases outside the gene matches: 5.